Each of the 26 T cell receptor beta chains below was sequenced from the same sample in a study of shared clonotypes between healthy human individuals (dated by TCRdb to about 2020). Libraries were constructed by the immunoSEQ multiplex PCR assay. Held by TCRdb, this immuneACCESS table contains in-frame sequences only and omits some clones. Under half of the omission traces to an unresolved V gene where checked; the cause of the rest is unknown. The sample yields 780,000 or so clones; 72% were counted once. Together, the top ten hold more than 1.5% of the sample. The sequenced sample consisted of memory CD4+ T cells sorted from blood. The cell subset or site label on this specimen signifies: CD45RA-negative fraction. Every receptor here comes from a woman aged 25 to 39 in good health.

The chain joins TRBV5-4 to TRBJ1-3, with D possibly matching TRBD1 (6 bases). Per the germline V gene, CDR1 is SGHNT and CDR2 is YYREEE (reference sequence). V was trimmed by 4 bases and J by 0 bases, leaving 11 bases between them. The CDR3 spans 15 residues. The CDR3 coding sequence is TGTGCCAGCAGCCAACAGGGCCTCTCTGGAAACACCATATATTTT. This codes for CASSQQGLSGNTIYF.

The chain recombines TRBV15 with TRBJ2-5; 7 bases match TRBD2. The tail of the sequence fits TRBJ2-7 better, so the J call may be wrong. Germline V CDR1 and CDR2: LNHNV, YYDKDF (reference sequence). CDR3 length: 12 residues. The DNA for the CDR3 is TGTGCCACCAGTTTGGGGGGGTACGAGCAGTACTTC. It translates to CATSLGGYEQYF.

This clone was recorded once. V gene TRBV27 combines with J gene TRBJ2-5; 11 nucleotides match TRBD2. This CDR3 is built from 13 residues. V trimming: 9 bases; J trimming: 7 bases; junction bases outside the gene matches: 7. In germline, CDR1 is MNHEY, CDR2 SMNVEV (reference sequence). The CDR3 DNA sequence: TGTGCCAGTAAAACTAGCGGGAGCGTGACCCAGTACTTC. Protein: CASKTSGSVTQYF.

Concerning this clone itself: Other DNA sequences of this sample code for an identical CDR3. V is TRBV29-1 and J is TRBJ2-3; 7 bases line up with TRBD2. Germline lookup yields CDR1 SQVTM and CDR2 ANQGSEA. The CDR3 is 11 amino acids. J was trimmed by 6 bases and V by 7 bases; bases with no gene match: 4. CDR3: CSAGGRDTQYF. CDR3 bases: TGCAGCGCCGGGGGGAGGGATACGCAGTATTTT.

J is TRBJ1-4 and V is TRBV6-1; tentative D call: TRBD1 (5 bases). The CDR3 loop spans 15 amino acids. Germline assignment: CDR1 MNHNS and CDR2 SASEGT. Trimming cost V 3 bases and J 6 bases, with 14 bases left between them. The chain's CDR3 is CASSDLGTGHEKLFF. CDR3 coding DNA: TGTGCCAGCAGTGATTTGGGAACAGGACATGAAAAACTGTTTTTT.

In its sample, this clone was seen a few times. The chain recombines TRBV23-1 with TRBJ2-7; D is perhaps TRBD2 (5 bases). TRBV23-1 is an ORF for which the function is uncertain. This CDR3 is built from 14 residues. Trimming removed 0 bases at V and 3 bases at J, with 9 bases between. CDR3 sequence: CASSQSGRYYEQYF. The CDR3 DNA reads as TGCGCCAGCAGTCAATCGGGGAGATACTACGAGCAGTACTTC.

J is TRBJ2-7 and V is TRBV11-2; D remains unclear. Germline V lookup: CDR1 SGHAT, CDR2 FQNNGV. CDR3 length: 14 amino acids. The V gene lost 2 bases and the J gene lost 1 base, with 9 bases spanning the gap. CDR3 amino acids: CASSLLSASYEQYF. The CDR3, as DNA: TGTGCCAGCAGCTTATTGTCAGCTTCCTACGAGCAGTACTTC.

This chain joins TRBV19 and TRBJ2-3, with 11 bases fitting TRBD2. Germline V gene sequence: CDR1 LNHDA, CDR2 SQIVND (reference sequence). With V trimmed by 6 bases and J by 7 bases, 12 bases remained unmatched. CDR3 length: 16 residues. CDR3 residues: CASRSQLAGEANTQYF. The CDR3 DNA is TGTGCCAGTAGAAGTCAACTAGCGGGAGAAGCAAATACGCAGTATTTT.

V is TRBV18 and J is TRBJ2-2; D gene unclear. Germline loops: CDR1 KGHSH, CDR2 LQKENI. There are 18 residues in the CDR3. Trimming pared 5 bases from V and 3 bases from J, leaving 22 bases between. DNA of the CDR3: TGTGCCAGCTCAACCTCTCCCATTGAGCCACAGCACACCGGGGAGCTGTTTTTT. Translation gives CASSTSPIEPQHTGELFF.

CDR3 loop: CASSQGEGIRGYTF. The CDR3 DNA is TGTGCCAGCAGCCAAGGGGAGGGCATTCGAGGCTACACCTTC. This chain connects TRBV7-8 to TRBJ1-2; D is possibly TRBD1 (5 bases). V was cut by 5 bases and J by 8 bases, with 18 bases left in between. Per the germline V gene, CDR1 is SGHVS and CDR2 is FQNEAQ. CDR3 size: 14 residues. The full variable domain, rest sourced from reference TRBV7-8 and TRBJ1-2, is GAGVSQSPRYKVAKRGQDVALRCDPISGHVSLFWYQQALGQGPEFLTYFQNEAQLDKSGLPSDRFFAERPEGSVSTLKIQRTQQEDSAVYLCASSQGEGIRGYTFGSGTRLTVV.

This clone occurred many times. The chain employs TRBV7-8 and TRBJ2-7; no firm D call. The length of the CDR3 is 12 residues. The germline V gene has CDR1 SGHVS and CDR2 FQNEAQ. Trimming took 3 bases from V and 7 from J, leaving 10 bases between them. The CDR3 loop reads CASSLHLGEQYF. Written as DNA, the CDR3 is TGTGCCAGCAGCTTGCACCTGGGGGAGCAGTACTTC.

The chain employs TRBV7-3 and TRBJ1-3, with 10 bases matching TRBD1. This CDR3 is 15 amino acids long. The V and J ends lost 5 bases and 4 bases, in that order; junction bases with no gene match: 5. Germline V gene sequence: CDR1 SGHTA, CDR2 FQGTGA. CDR3 region: CASSPGQGDGNTIYF. In DNA, the CDR3 is TGTGCCAGCAGCCCCGGACAGGGGGACGGAAACACCATATATTTT.

This clone appeared a few times. The chain uses TRBV28 and TRBJ2-7, with D maybe TRBD1 (6 bases). The V gene's germline CDR1 is MDHEN and CDR2 SYDVKM. Trimming stripped 4 bases from V and 3 bases from J, with 16 bases between. This CDR3 is built from 15 residues. The CDR3 bases are TGTGCCAGCAGTTCGGCAGGGGTCAGGGACTACGAGCAGTACTTC. Residues: CASSSAGVRDYEQYF. Using reference TRBV28 and TRBJ2-7 for the parts outside the CDR3, the full variable domain is DVKVTQSSRYLVKRTGEKVFLECVQDMDHENMFWYRQDPGLGLRLIYFSYDVKMKEKGDIPEGYSVSREKKERFSLILESASTNQTSMYLCASSSAGVRDYEQYFGPGTRLTVT.

The rearrangement uses TRBV7-7 and TRBJ2-2, with TRBD2 matching 11 bases. The junction had 8 bases not matched to a gene; V was cut back by 6 bases and J by 2 bases. In germline, CDR1 is SSHAT, CDR2 FNYEAQ (reference sequence). The CDR3 loop spans 17 amino acids. The CDR3 region is CASSPTSGRVNTGELFF. The CDR3 DNA is TGTGCCAGCAGTCCAACTAGCGGGAGAGTTAACACCGGGGAGCTGTTTTTT.

The chain has TRBV28 and TRBJ2-6; a weak D match, TRBD1 (6 bases). Germline V CDR1 and CDR2: MDHEN, SYDVKM. The CDR3 spans 13 residues. Written as DNA, the CDR3 is TGTGCAACGACAGGCCCCGGGGCCAACGTCCTGACTTTC. Protein: CATTGPGANVLTF.

The chain has TRBV10-3 and TRBJ2-6; D may be TRBD1 (6 bases). Germline V lookup: CDR1 ENHRY, CDR2 SYGVKD. The V end lost 3 bases, the J end lost 4 bases, and 16 bases lay between the germline ends. The CDR3 has 17 residues. The CDR3 protein is CAISESGQGAGANVLTF. The CDR3 DNA reads TGTGCCATCAGTGAATCGGGACAAGGGGCCGGGGCCAACGTCCTGACTTTC.

The chain links TRBV5-1 to TRBJ2-1, with 9 positions matching TRBD2. The CDR3 length is 16 residues. Trimming took 5 bases from V and 4 from J; bases not matched to a gene: 10. Germline-derived CDR1 and CDR2 are SGHRS and YFSETQ. CDR3 sequence reads: CASSWNPGLAYNEQFF. The CDR3, as DNA: TGCGCCAGCAGTTGGAACCCGGGACTAGCATACAATGAGCAGTTCTTC.

Of note for this clone: A much larger clone lies a single base off, so this may be a read error. The chain couples TRBV5-6 to TRBJ2-1; D not resolved. Germline CDR1 SGHDT, CDR2 YYEEEE. The CDR3 contains 11 residues. The ends were cut back, 4 bases at V and 2 bases at J, with 1 base in the middle. The CDR3 DNA sequence: TGTGCCAGCAGCGCCTACAATGAGCAGTTCTTC. Its protein is CASSAYNEQFF.

V usage is TRBV28 and J usage is TRBJ1-1; 9 bases line up with TRBD1. Germline V gene sequence: CDR1 MDHEN, CDR2 SYDVKM. The length of the CDR3 is 16 residues. The junction had 10 bases not matched to a gene; V was cut back by 5 bases and J by 3 bases. The CDR3 DNA sequence: TGTGCCAGCAGTCCAGCGACAGGGGGAGGTGACACTGAAGCTTTCTTT. Residues: CASSPATGGGDTEAFF.

About this clone itself: The same CDR3 can be traced to other DNA sequences in this sample. The chain couples TRBV29-1 to TRBJ1-2; no definite D call. CDR3 length: 11 amino acids. Germline CDR1 SQVTM, CDR2 ANQGSEA. Trimming shortened V by 4 bases and J by 5 bases, and 8 bases separated the two germline ends. DNA of the CDR3: TGCAGCGTTGCTCTCATTTATGGCTACACCTTC. The encoded protein is CSVALIYGYTF.

V usage is TRBV6-1 and J usage is TRBJ1-2; tentative D call: TRBD1 (5 bases). CDR1 is MNHNS, CDR2 SASEGT, per germline. The CDR3 covers 14 residues. V was pared by 8 bases and J by 4 bases, with 17 bases between. The CDR3 bases are TGTGCCAGCGTTATCCGGGGGGAGATCTATGGCTACACCTTC. Protein: CASVIRGEIYGYTF.

This clone was observed a handful of times. The rearrangement uses TRBV6-6 and TRBJ2-1; D is possibly TRBD1 or TRBD2 (6 bases each). CDR1 and CDR2 from the germline V gene are MNHNY and SVGAGI (reference sequence). This CDR3 contains 14 residues. The V end was cut by 6 bases, the J end by 7 bases, with 16 bases between. CDR3 loop: CASSINREVNEQFF. Written as DNA, the CDR3 is TGTGCCAGCAGCATAAACAGGGAGGTTAATGAGCAGTTCTTC.

The chain couples TRBV10-3 to TRBJ2-2; 8 nucleotides match TRBD1. The J segment lost 4 bases and the V segment lost 1 base, leaving 2 bases of the junction unmatched. Per the germline V gene, CDR1 is ENHRY and CDR2 is SYGVKD. The CDR3 length is 15 residues. The CDR3 sequence: CAISEFQGATGELFF. The CDR3 DNA reads TGTGCCATCAGTGAGTTCCAGGGGGCCACCGGGGAGCTGTTTTTT.

V gene TRBV5-1 combines with J gene TRBJ2-5, with 7 bases lining up with TRBD1. The CDR3 spans 15 residues. CDR1 is SGHRS and CDR2 is YFSETQ in the germline V gene. V trimming: 1 base; J trimming: 3 bases; junction bases outside the gene matches: 6. Written as DNA, the CDR3 is TGCGCCAGCAGCTTGTGGGACAGACCGGAAGAGACCCAGTACTTC. This sequence encodes CASSLWDRPEETQYF. Variable domain in full (rest from reference TRBV5-1 and TRBJ2-5): KAGVTQTPRYLIKTRGQQVTLSCSPISGHRSVSWYQQTPGQGLQFLFEYFSETQRNKGNFPGRFSGRQFSNSRSEMNVSTLELGDSALYLCASSLWDRPEETQYFGPGTRLLVL.

Comments on this clone: Given a far larger clone just one base away, this is likely a sequencing read error. The chain combines TRBV5-6 with TRBJ2-7; D is perhaps TRBD2 (6 bases). Germline lookup yields CDR1 SGHDT and CDR2 YYEEEE. The CDR3 totals 16 residues. CDR3 bases: TGTGTCAGCAGCTTGGCCCGGGGGACTTTTTTTCGTGGGCAGTACTTC. This sequence encodes CVSSLARGTFFRGQYF.

The rearrangement joins TRBV11-3 to TRBJ2-1; 10 nucleotides line up with TRBD2. Per germline, CDR1 SGHNT and CDR2 YENEEA. Unmatched junction bases numbered 10, after V lost 6 bases and J lost 8 bases. CDR3 length equals 15 residues. The CDR3 spells CASSNVAGGEDEQFF. Here the CDR3 DNA reads TGTGCCAGCAGTAATGTAGCGGGAGGAGAGGATGAGCAGTTCTTC.